The 5 T cell receptor beta chains in this list originate from one sample, sequenced in a study of cytomegalovirus exposure and HLA in healthy donors. TCRdb's copy holds only in-frame clones and misses some; the assay was immunoSEQ multiplex PCR. The table includes 100,000 to 150,000 clones, around nine tenths detected once. The sequencing input was PBMCs. These TCRs come from a young woman in good health and CMV-seronegative.

The sample holds one count of this clone. This chain connects TRBV19 to TRBJ1-1, with 8 bases identical to TRBD1. Germline values: CDR1 LNHDA, CDR2 SQIVND (reference sequence). The CDR3 has 15 residues. The V and J ends lost 5 bases and 1 base, in that order; junction bases with no gene match: 6. Here the CDR3 reads CASSPTGQGNTEAFF. The CDR3 DNA sequence: TGTGCCAGTAGTCCGACAGGACAGGGGAACACTGAAGCTTTCTTT.

The chain couples TRBV27 to TRBJ2-7; D is possibly TRBD2 (6 bases). Trimming cost V 5 bases and J 10 bases, with 18 bases left between them. The germline V gene encodes CDR1 MNHEY and CDR2 SMNVEV (reference sequence). This CDR3 region has 13 residues. The CDR3 DNA follows: TGTGCCAGCAGTAACTTCGGGGGTCCCCAACAGTACTTC. Translating gives CASSNFGGPQQYF.

The chain uses TRBV11-3 and TRBJ2-7; possible D gene TRBD2, 6 bases. Germline-derived CDR1 and CDR2 are SGHNT and YENEEA. The CDR3 is 16 amino acids. The ends were cut back, 5 bases at V and 7 bases at J, with 24 bases in the middle. CDR3 sequence (DNA): TGTGCCAGCAGCCTAATGGGGAGGACCCCCGCCGAGGAGCAGTACTTC. Its protein product is CASSLMGRTPAEEQYF.

Here the CDR3 DNA reads TGTGCCAGCAGCTCGCTTGAGGGCCTGGGGTACGAGCAGTACTTC. This codes for CASSSLEGLGYEQYF. V usage is TRBV11-1 and J usage is TRBJ2-7; maybe TRBD2 (5 bases). V was clipped by 4 bases and J by 4 bases, with 17 bases between them. CDR3 size: 15 residues. CDR1 SGHAT and CDR2 FQDESV come from the germline V gene (reference sequence).

This clone has a single count. The junction and the germline gene differ at one end; a read error may be behind it. Here the CDR3 DNA reads TGTGCCACCAGCAGAGATTTGGATTACAGTGAGCAGTTCTTC. Translating gives CATSRDLDYSEQFF. The chain carries TRBV15 and TRBJ2-1, with D unresolved. The CDR3 contains 14 residues. From germline, CDR1 is LNHNV and CDR2 YYDKDF (reference sequence).